A selection of T cell receptor beta chains follows, all from one sample in a study of OX40 agonist ivuxolimab in advanced cancers. The protocol was immunoSEQ multiplex PCR, while the TCRdb copy is restricted to in-frame clones and leaves out a portion. The table records under 90,000 clones, about 85% of them present only once. The sample consisted of CD4+ or CD8+ T cells sorted from blood, taken in a trial of the OX40 agonist ivuxolimab. These receptors were taken from an adult with an advanced solid tumor such as melanoma, head and neck, liver or kidney cancer. Each CDR3 is given with its conserved first and last residue. D genes are given only for firm matches.

>TRBJ2-5|-|15|TRBV10-3
TGTGCCACCAGAGGTCATACAGGGTCGGACGAGACCCAGTACTTC
CATRGHTGSDETQYF
>TRBJ1-5|TRBD1|16|TRBV28
TGTGCCAGCAGTTTCACTCGGACAGGGAAGGGTCAGCCCCAGCATTTT
CASSFTRTGKGQPQHF
>TRBJ2-3|-|14|TRBV9
TGTGCCAGCAGCGTAGATGGGATGACAGGTACGCAGTATTTT
CASSVDGMTGTQYF
>TRBJ1-5|-|13|TRBV5-1
TGCGCCAGCAGCTTGGGATCCGGGCAGCCCCAGCATTTT
CASSLGSGQPQHF
>TRBJ1-3|-|17|TRBV5-4
TGTGCCAGCAGTTCTTTATCCAACGGACGCTCTGGAAACACCATATATTTT
CASSSLSNGRSGNTIYF
>TRBJ1-5|-|12|TRBV19
TGTGCCAGTAAGGACCTCAATCAGCCCCAGCATTTT
CASKDLNQPQHF
>TRBJ2-5|-|14|TRBV6-1
TGTGCCAGCATTGACGCCTCTCGGGAAGAGACCCAGTACTTC
CASIDASREETQYF
>TRBJ2-7|TRBD2|17|TRBV28
TGTGCCAGCAGTTCTCCAGGGACTAGCGGGCGCCCCTACGAGCAGTACTTC
CASSSPGTSGRPYEQYF
>TRBJ2-7|-|15|TRBV6-4
TGTGCCAGCAGTCAGGAGGGAGCTGGCTCCTACGAGCAGTACTTC
CASSQEGAGSYEQYF
>TRBJ2-3|-|13|TRBV5-4
TGTGCCAGCACCGACCGCAGAACAGATACGCAGTATTTT
CASTDRRTDTQYF